The TCR beta chain under discussion was sequenced for a study of Ad26.COV2.S vaccination and SARS-CoV-2 variants. General observations from the study: Substantial post-vaccination breadth of spike-specific CD8+ and CD4+ T cell responses was reported. The analyses of TCR breadth and depth may have understated the size of total T cell responses. Spike-specific TCR breadth in vaccine recipients exceeded that seen in placebo recipients.

CDR1 MRHNA and CDR2 SNTAGT come from the germline V gene. The CDR3 totals 11 residues. V was pared by 2 bases and J by 8 bases, with 5 bases between. The treatment denotes: some 19 received Ad26.COV2.S at low or high dose, single or two shots; about 5 received placebo; per-sample allocation not given. On day 63 after the first injection, vaccine and placebo recipients gave samples. Worth noting for this clone: Its matching antigen is unknown.

The assay was immunoSEQ multiplex PCR, and TCRdb's table has in-frame clones only and misses some. Here the sample spans about 440,000 clones, 90% being singletons. V is TRBV6-4 and J is TRBJ2-3, with D uncertain. The sequence derives from a person aged 18 to 59 who received the Ad26.COV2.S COVID-19 vaccine or a placebo. The sequences come from peripheral blood, collected in a trial of Ad26.COV2.S vaccine versus placebo. CDR3 loop: CASSDGSTQYF. CDR3 nucleotides: TGTGCCAGCAGTGACGGAAGTACGCAGTATTTT.